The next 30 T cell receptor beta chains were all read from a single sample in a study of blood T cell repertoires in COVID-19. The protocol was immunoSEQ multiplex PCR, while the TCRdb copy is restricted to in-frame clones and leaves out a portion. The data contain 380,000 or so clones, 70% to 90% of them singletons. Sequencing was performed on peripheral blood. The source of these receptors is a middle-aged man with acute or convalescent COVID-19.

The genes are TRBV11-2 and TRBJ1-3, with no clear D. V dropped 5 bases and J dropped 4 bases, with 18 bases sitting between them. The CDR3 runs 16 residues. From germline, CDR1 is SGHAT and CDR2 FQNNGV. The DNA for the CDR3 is TGTGCCAGCAGCCCTGGTGATCAGCGGGCCGGAAACACCATATATTTT. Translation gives CASSPGDQRAGNTIYF.

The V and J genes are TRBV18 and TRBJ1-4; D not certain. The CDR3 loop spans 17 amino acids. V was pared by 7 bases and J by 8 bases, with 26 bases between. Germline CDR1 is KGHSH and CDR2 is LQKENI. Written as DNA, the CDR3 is TGTGCCAGCTTCGAGTCTCGGAGGACGACGAGGGCGGAAAAACTGTTTTTT. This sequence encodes CASFESRRTTRAEKLFF.

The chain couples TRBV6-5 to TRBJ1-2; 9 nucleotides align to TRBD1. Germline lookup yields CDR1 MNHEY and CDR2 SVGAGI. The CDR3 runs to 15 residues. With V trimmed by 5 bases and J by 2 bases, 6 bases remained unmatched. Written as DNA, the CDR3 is TGTGCCAGCAGTCAGGTGGGACAGGGAAACTATGGCTACACCTTC. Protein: CASSQVGQGNYGYTF.

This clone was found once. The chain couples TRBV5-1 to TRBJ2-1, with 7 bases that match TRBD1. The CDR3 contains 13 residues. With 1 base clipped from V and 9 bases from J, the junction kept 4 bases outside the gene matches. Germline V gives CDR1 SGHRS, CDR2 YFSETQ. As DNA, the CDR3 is TGCGCCAGCAGCTTGCCGACAGGGCTTGAGCAGTTCTTC. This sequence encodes CASSLPTGLEQFF.

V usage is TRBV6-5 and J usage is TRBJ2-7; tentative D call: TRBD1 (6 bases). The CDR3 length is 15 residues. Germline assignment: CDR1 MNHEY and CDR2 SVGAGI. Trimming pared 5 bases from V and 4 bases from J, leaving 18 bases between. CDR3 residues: CASSRRGRGEYEQYF. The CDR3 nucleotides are TGTGCCAGCAGTAGACGCGGCAGGGGCGAATACGAGCAGTACTTC.

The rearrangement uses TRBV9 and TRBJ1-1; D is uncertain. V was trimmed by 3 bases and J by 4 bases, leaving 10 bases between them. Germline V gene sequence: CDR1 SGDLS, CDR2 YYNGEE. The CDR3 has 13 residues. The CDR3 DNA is TGTGCCAGCAGCGCGATGGGAGTCACTGAAGCTTTCTTT. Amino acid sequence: CASSAMGVTEAFF.

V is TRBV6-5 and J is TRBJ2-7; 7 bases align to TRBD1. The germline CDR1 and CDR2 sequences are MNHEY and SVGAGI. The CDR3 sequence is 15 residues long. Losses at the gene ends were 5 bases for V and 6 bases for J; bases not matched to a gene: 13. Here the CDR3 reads CASSRYHRGLGEQYF. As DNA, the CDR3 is TGTGCCAGCAGTCGCTACCACAGGGGTTTGGGCGAGCAGTACTTC.

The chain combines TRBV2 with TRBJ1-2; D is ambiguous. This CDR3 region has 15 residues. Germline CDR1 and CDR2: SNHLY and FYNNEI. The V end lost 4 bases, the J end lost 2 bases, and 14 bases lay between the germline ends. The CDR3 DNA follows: TGTGCCAGCAGTGCTACGGTCGGGGAAAACTATGGCTACACCTTC. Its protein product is CASSATVGENYGYTF.

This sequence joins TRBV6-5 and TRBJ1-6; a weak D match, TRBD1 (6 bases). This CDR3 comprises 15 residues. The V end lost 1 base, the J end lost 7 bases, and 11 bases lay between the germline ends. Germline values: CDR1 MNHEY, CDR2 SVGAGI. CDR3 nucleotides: TGTGCCAGCAGTTACTTGTCAGGGGTGAATTCACCCCTCCACTTT. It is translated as CASSYLSGVNSPLHF.

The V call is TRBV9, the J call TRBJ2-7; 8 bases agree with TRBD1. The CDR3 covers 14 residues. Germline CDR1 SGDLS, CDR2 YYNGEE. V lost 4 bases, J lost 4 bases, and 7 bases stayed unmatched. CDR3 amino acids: CASSPGQGGYEQYF. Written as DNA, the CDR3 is TGTGCCAGCAGCCCAGGACAGGGTGGTTACGAGCAGTACTTC.

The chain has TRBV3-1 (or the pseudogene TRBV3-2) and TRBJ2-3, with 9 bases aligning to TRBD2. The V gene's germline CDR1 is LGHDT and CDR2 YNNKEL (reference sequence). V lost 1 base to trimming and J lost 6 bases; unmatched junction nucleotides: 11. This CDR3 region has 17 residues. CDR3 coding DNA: TGTGCCAGCAGCCAAGGGGCTTCAGCGGGAGGCTGGGATACGCAGTATTTT. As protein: CASSQGASAGGWDTQYF.

CDR3 DNA sequence: TGTGCCAGCAGTTCCCCGACTAGCGGGAACTACGAGCAGTACTTC. It codes for CASSSPTSGNYEQYF. The genes are TRBV6-6 and TRBJ2-7; 11 nucleotides align to TRBD2. Germline V gives CDR1 MNHNY, CDR2 SVGAGI (reference sequence). Trimming at V came to 4 bases and at J to 3 bases, leaving 5 bases not matched to a gene. CDR3 size: 15 residues.

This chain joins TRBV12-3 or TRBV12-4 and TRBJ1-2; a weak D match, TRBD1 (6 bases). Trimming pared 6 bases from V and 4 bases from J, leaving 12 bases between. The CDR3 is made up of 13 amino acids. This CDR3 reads CASSKTGLYGYTF. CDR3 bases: TGTGCCAGCAGCAAGACAGGTCTCTATGGCTACACCTTC.

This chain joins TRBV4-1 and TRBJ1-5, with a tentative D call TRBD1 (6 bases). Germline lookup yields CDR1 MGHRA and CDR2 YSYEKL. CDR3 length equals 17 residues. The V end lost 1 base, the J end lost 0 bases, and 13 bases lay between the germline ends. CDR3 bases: TGCGCCAGCAGCCAAGGCAGGGGCGTAGATAGCAATCAGCCCCAGCATTTT. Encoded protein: CASSQGRGVDSNQPQHF.

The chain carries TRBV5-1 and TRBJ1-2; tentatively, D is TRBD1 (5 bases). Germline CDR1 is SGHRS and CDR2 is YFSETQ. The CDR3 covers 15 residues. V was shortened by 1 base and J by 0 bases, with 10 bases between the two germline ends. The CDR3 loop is CASSLTTATNYGYTF. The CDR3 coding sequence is TGCGCCAGCAGCTTGACGACAGCCACTAACTATGGCTACACCTTC.

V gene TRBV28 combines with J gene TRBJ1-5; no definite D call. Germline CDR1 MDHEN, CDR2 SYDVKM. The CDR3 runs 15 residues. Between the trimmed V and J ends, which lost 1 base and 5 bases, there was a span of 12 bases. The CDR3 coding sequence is TGTGCCAGCAGTTTATTGGAGGAAGGCGATCAGCCCCAGCATTTT. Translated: CASSLLEEGDQPQHF.

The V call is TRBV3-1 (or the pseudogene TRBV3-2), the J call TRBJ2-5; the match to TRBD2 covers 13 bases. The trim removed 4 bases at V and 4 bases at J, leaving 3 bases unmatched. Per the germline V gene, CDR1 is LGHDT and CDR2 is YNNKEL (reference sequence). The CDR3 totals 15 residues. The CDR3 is CASSPGTSGVETQYF. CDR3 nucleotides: TGTGCCAGCAGCCCAGGGACTAGCGGGGTAGAGACCCAGTACTTC.

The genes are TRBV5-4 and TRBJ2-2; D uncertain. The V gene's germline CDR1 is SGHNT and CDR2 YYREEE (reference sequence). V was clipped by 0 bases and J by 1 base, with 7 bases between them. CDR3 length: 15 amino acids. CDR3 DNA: TGTGCCAGCAGCTTGGATGCAGGGAACACCGGGGAGCTGTTTTTT. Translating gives CASSLDAGNTGELFF.

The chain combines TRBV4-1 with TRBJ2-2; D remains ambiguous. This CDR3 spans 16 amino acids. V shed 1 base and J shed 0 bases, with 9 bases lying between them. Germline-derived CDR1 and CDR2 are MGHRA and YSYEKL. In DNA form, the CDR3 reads TGCGCCAGCAGCCAAGGATACTCTGCGAACACCGGGGAGCTGTTTTTT. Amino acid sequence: CASSQGYSANTGELFF.

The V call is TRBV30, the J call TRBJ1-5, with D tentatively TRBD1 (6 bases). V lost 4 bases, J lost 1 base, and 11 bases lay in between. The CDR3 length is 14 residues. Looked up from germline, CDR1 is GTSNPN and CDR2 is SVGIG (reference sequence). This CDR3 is CAWTGDKSNQPQHF. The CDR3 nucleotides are TGTGCCTGGACAGGGGACAAGAGCAATCAGCCCCAGCATTTT.

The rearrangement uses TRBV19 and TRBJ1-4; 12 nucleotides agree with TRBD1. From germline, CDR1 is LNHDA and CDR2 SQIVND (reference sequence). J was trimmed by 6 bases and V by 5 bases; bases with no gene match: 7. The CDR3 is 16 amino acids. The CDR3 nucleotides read TGTGCCAGTAGTCCCGGGACAGGGGGCGGGCATGAAAAACTGTTTTTT. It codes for CASSPGTGGGHEKLFF.

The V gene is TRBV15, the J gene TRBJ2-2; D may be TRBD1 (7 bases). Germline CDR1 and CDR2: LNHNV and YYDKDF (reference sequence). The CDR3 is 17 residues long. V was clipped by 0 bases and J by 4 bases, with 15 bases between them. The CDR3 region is CATSRESGGGSTGELFF. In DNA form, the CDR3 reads TGTGCCACCAGCAGAGAAAGTGGAGGGGGCTCCACCGGGGAGCTGTTTTTT.

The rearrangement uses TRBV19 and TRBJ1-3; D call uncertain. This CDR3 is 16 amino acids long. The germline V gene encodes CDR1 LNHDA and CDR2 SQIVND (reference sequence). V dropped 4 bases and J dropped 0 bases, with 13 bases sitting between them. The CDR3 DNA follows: TGTGCCAGTAGTAAACCGCTTACTCTCTCTGGAAACACCATATATTTT. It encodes CASSKPLTLSGNTIYF.

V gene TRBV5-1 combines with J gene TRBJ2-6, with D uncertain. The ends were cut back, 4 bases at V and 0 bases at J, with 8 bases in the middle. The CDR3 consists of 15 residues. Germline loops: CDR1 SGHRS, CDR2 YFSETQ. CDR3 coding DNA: TGCGCCAGCAGCCCTCAGTACTCTGGGGCCAACGTCCTGACTTTC. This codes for CASSPQYSGANVLTF.

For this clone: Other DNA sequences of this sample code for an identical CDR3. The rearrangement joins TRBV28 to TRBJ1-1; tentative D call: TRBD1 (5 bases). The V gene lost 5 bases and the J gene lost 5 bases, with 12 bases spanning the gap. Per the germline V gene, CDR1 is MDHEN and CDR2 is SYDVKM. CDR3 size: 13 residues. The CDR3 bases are TGTGCCAGCAGTCTCCCAAGGGGTACTGAAGCTTTCTTT. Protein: CASSLPRGTEAFF.

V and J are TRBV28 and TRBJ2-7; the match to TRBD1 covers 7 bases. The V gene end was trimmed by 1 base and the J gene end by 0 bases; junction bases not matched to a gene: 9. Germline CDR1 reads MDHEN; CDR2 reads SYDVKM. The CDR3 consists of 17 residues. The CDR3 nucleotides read TGTGCCAGCAGTTTATATTTCTTCCGACAGGGCTCCTACGAGCAGTACTTC. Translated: CASSLYFFRQGSYEQYF.

CDR3 sequence reads: CASSLSLAGGNEQFF. CDR3 in DNA: TGTGCCAGCAGCTTATCGCTAGCGGGGGGAAATGAGCAGTTCTTC. This chain uses TRBV7-8 with TRBJ2-1; 11 nucleotides align to TRBD2. Germline V gives CDR1 SGHVS, CDR2 FQNEAQ. J was trimmed by 7 bases and V by 2 bases; bases with no gene match: 4. The CDR3 loop spans 15 amino acids.

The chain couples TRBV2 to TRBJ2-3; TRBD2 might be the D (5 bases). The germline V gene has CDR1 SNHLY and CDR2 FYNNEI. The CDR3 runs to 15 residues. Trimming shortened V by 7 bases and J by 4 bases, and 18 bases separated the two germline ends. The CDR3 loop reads CASTPPRAPADTQYF. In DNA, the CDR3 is TGTGCCAGCACACCCCCGAGGGCCCCGGCAGATACGCAGTATTTT.

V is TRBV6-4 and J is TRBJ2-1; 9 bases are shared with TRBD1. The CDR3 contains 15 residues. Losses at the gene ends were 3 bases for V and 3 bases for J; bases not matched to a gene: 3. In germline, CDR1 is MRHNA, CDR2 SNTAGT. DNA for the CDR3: TGTGCCAGCAGTGAGGGACAGGGAGACTACAATGAGCAGTTCTTC. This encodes CASSEGQGDYNEQFF.

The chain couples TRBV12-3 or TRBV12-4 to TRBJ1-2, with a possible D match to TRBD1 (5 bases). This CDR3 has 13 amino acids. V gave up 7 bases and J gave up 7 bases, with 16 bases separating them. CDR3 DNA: TGTGCCAGCACCGTCTGGAGGGGCAGTGGCTACACCTTC. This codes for CASTVWRGSGYTF.